Sequencing of this TCR beta chain was carried out in a study of CD8 T cells in ankylosing spondylitis. As the method for making TCR beta libraries, quantitative 5'-RACE with molecular barcodes was used. MiXCR, applied by TCRdb to the 5' RACE reads, yields one record per CDR3 protein. Of about 390,000 distinct CDR3 sequences in the sample, around 20% were seen once. The trim removed 4 bases at V and 3 bases at J, leaving 6 bases unmatched. Germline CDR1 is KGHSH and CDR2 is LQKENI. The CDR3 extends over 15 amino acids. Whole-study results and caveats: A CD8+ phenotype characterized the disease-linked clones, which were relatively rare in peripheral blood. Blood from ankylosing spondylitis patients appeared to carry a characteristic roughly 8-variant TCR beta motif.

A note on this clonotype: Antigen unknown.

The specimen sequenced was blood, either unsorted or a sorted T cell fraction (not recorded which). V and J are TRBV18 and TRBJ1-5; 7 bases line up with TRBD1. This sequence was found in a male donor with ankylosing spondylitis. The CDR3 region is CASSLDREINQPQHF. CDR3 in DNA: TGTGCCAGCTCACTAGACAGGGAGATCAATCAGCCCCAGCATTTT.